A single T cell receptor (beta chain) is shown here with its context. This clone was counted a few times. Its antigen specificity is not known. No clone much larger than this one lies a single base away; base qualities are absent. The entire amount of isolated RNA was reverse transcribed using the High Capacity cDNA Reverse Transcription Kit, so the sequenced TCRB transcripts were expressed ones. Deep immunoSEQ sequencing was performed on naive, central memory and regulatory T cell samples, with an average of approximately 3.9 million total reads per sample. After sorted cells were lysed in RLT buffer, RNA was extracted with DNase-treated RNeasy Micro or Mini kits, with the choice depending on cell number. Each cell subset was processed separately to prevent cross-contamination, with patient and healthy donor samples processed together. The immunoSEQ multiplex PCR was used to amplify TCRB sequences from cDNA, yielding 87-bp fragments that span the CDR3 region. Amplicons were sequenced on the Illumina HiSeq platform. Per the authors' processing: Synthetic template baselines were used to correct PCR bias computationally, reads within Hamming distance 2 were collapsed, and singletons that could not be merged were discarded. Reads were aligned to IMGT to assign V, D and J genes, CDR3 length, and insertions or deletions at six rearrangement sites. Within each subset, clonotype counts were normalized to the number of sorted cells before true diversity and Gini coefficients were calculated with the tcR R package. Repertoire sharing was quantified using the overlap coefficient calculated on TCRB nucleotide sequences. Out-of-frame TCRB sequences from naive cells were analyzed as a proxy for the pre-selection repertoire. TCRdb's version of the immuneACCESS table is confined to in-frame rearrangements and falls short of the full clone set. An unresolved V gene accounts for under half of the shortfall where checked; the remainder is of unknown origin. D and trimming come from the DNA, and the V and J calls and clone size come from that table. Across this sample there are about 900,000 clones, with 15% to 20% seen only once. Jointly, the top ten make up around 0.02% of the sample.

According to the germline V gene (reference sequence), CDR1 reads SGHNT and CDR2 reads YYREEE. Including the terminal cysteine and phenylalanine, the CDR3 comprises 17 residues. CDR3 DNA only is kept here, 51 bases in frame from base 1. V is cut back by 2 bases and J by 1 base, with 7 bases in the junction unmatched. Each donor gave one peripheral blood draw, around 100 mL on average, collected into heparinised tubes. A BD FACSAria II was used to sort naive, central memory, regulatory and stem cell-like memory CD4+ T cells with a panel that included CD45RO, CCR7, CD25, CD127, CD95 and CD27. Purity was above 98% for every sorted population. Right away, PBMCs were isolated by Lymphoprep density gradient centrifugation and were stained directly, with no culture step. To minimize batch effects, samples were stained and sorted in pairs, one healthy donor with one patient per experiment. These data originate in a study of beta chain features in type 1 diabetes (dated by TCRdb to the late 2010s). Context from the whole study: Mean age, gender distribution, total cell number and subset yield were not different between patients and healthy donors. A total of 85 million to 140 million sorted cells were examined across all samples, and a strong correlation was observed between cell number per subset and RNA yield. The study compared the TCRB repertoires of sorted circulating CD4+ T cell subsets in recently diagnosed type 1 diabetes patients with those in matched healthy donors. Whereas all 28 donors provided naive and central memory subsets, regulatory and stem cell-like memory subsets were isolated from just 8 patients and roughly 8 healthy donors.

Points the paper makes about the study in general: Shorter templates might have been favored by PCR, but patient and control samples were amplified and corrected together, so both groups would have been affected equally by any skew. The naive, central memory and regulatory TCRB repertoires appeared to resemble one another more closely among patients than among healthy donors. Type 1 diabetes patients showed a moderate but significant shortening of TCRB CDR3 length in all four CD4+ subsets. Because cDNA was sequenced instead of genomic DNA, highly expressing activated cells could be over-represented, though the groups showed no difference in activation or CD3 levels. Only small numbers of individuals were included in the HLA sub-analyses, which left unresolved whether HLA type had any influence on TCRB rearrangement. At VDJ recombination sites, patients with type 1 diabetes made fewer insertions and deleted more nucleotides, a pattern implying thymic rearrangement abnormalities.

Sequencing was done on a sample of naive CD4+ T cells from blood. Interpreted using the paper, the cell subset or site label stands for: true naive CD4+ T cells. This TCR was sampled from a woman between 18 and 29 years old in good health. Recombination joined TRBV5-4 with TRBJ2-5, with 11 bases matching TRBD2. The nucleotides are TGTGCCAGCAGCTTATTGAGAGGGACTAGCGGCCAAGAGACCCAGTACTTC. Its product reads: CASSLLRGTSGQETQYF.